This T cell receptor (beta chain) was sequenced during a study of T-cell reconstitution after alpha-beta-depleted transplantation in children. Study-level results: By about two months after transplant, alpha-beta T cells reportedly arose from several hundred graft clones that had expanded. At one year after transplant, newly produced T cells mostly accounted for T-cell counts and diversity.

This sample's TCRbeta library carried unique molecular identifier barcodes. TCRdb analysed the PCR reads with MiXCR anew, one entry per CDR3 protein. This sample has hundreds of thousands of distinct CDR3 sequences; around a tenth occur once, and the top ten carry 23%. This clonotype was recorded a few times. Antigen: not known. Germline assignment: CDR1 MNHEY and CDR2 SVGAGI. This CDR3 region has 16 residues. With V trimmed by 2 bases and J by 7 bases, 11 bases remained unmatched. The specimen was peripheral blood, collected 180 days after TCRalphabeta/CD19-depleted stem cell transplant. The TCR was taken from a male patient aged 2-10 years who had a stem cell transplant for chronic granulomatous disease, so the T cells may come from the graft donor. The chain couples TRBV6-5 to TRBJ1-1; 9 bases line up with TRBD1. In nucleotides, the CDR3 is TGTGCCAGCAGTTACACGACCGGGACAGGGAGTTTTGAAGCTTTCTTT. Residues: CASSYTTGTGSFEAFF.